The subject of this entry is one T cell receptor beta chain. It has no known antigen specificity. No base quality information exists; no much larger clone differs at one position. The germline V gene (reference sequence) gives CDR1 as SGHAT and CDR2 as FQDESV. V sheds 5 bases and J sheds 3 bases, leaving 14 bases between their ends. There are 14 amino acids in the CDR3, from cysteine to phenylalanine inclusive. Of the read, only the CDR3 DNA is kept; its 42 bases are in frame from base 1. The sample is drawn from a study of control samples from healthy donors and cancer patients (dated by TCRdb to about 2020). The library was built by means of the immunoSEQ multiplex PCR assay. TCRdb re-hosts the immuneACCESS table, in-frame sequences only. Its copies lack some clones; in the studies checked, an unresolved V gene accounts for under half of them, and the cause for the rest is not known. Across this sample there are some 150,000 clones, with 89% seen only once. The ten largest make up 4.9% of the sample.

Sequencing input: blood. The chain couples TRBV11-1 to TRBJ2-7, with TRBD1 tentatively as D gene (6 bases match). This TCR came from a young man in good health. The sequenced DNA: TGTGCCAGCAGCGCAGGACAGATCCGCTACGAGCAGTACTTC. Translated, it gives CASSAGQIRYEQYF.